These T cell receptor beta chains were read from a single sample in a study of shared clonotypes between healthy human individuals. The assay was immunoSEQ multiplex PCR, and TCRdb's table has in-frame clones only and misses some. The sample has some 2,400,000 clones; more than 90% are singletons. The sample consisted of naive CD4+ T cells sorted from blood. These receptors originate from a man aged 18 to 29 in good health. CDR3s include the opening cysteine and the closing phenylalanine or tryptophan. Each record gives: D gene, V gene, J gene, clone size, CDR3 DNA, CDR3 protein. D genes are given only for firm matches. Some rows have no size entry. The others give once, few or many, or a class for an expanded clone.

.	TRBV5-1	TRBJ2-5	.	TGCGCCAGCAGCTCGGGACCGGTCGACGGGACCCAGTACTTC	CASSSGPVDGTQYF
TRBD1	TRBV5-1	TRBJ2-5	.	TGCGCCAGCATGGGACAGGTGGGCGAGACCCAGTACTTC	CASMGQVGETQYF
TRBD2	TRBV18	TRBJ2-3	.	TGTGCCAGCTCACCACCGGGACTAGGGCTATCAACCCTGGGCACAGATACGCAGTATTTT	CASSPPGLGLSTLGTDTQYF
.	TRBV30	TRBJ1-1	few	TGTGCCTGGAGGGAACAGGGGAACACTGAAGCTTTCTTT	CAWREQGNTEAFF
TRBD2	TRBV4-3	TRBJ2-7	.	TGCGCCAGCAGCCAAAGTTTAGCGGGAGCGGGCTACGAGCAGTACTTC	CASSQSLAGAGYEQYF
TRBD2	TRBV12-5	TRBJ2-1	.	TGTGCTAGTGGTTTGGTACTTGGCAGTGGGACTAGTGGCGACAATGAGCAGTTCTTC	CASGLVLGSGTSGDNEQFF
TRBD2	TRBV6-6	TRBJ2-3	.	TGTGCCAGCAGTTACGGGGGAGCGGGAGGGCCGGATACGCAGTATTTT	CASSYGGAGGPDTQYF
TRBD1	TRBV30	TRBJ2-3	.	TGTGCCTGGAGTGTTAGGAGGACAGGGTTTCCAGATACGCAGTATTTT	CAWSVRRTGFPDTQYF
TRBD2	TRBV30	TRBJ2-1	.	TGTGCCTGGAGTGGAACTAGCGGGGGGTTTGAGCAGTTCTTC	CAWSGTSGGFEQFF
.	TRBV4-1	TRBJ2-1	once	TGCGCCAGCAGCCAAGATCTGGATAGCTCCTACAATGAGCAGTTCTTC	CASSQDLDSSYNEQFF
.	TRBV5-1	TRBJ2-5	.	TGCGCCAGCAGGCCCGTCGCGGGCCAAGAGACCCAGTACTTC	CASRPVAGQETQYF
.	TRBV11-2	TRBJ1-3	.	TGTGCCAGCAGCTTAGTCGGGGGAAGAAACACCATATATTTT	CASSLVGGRNTIYF
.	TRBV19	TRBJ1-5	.	TGTGCCAGTAGTACTATATACAGCTCGAATCAGCCCCAGCATTTT	CASSTIYSSNQPQHF
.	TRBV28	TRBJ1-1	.	TGTGCCAGCCGCGAACAGAACACTGAAGCTTTCTTT	CASREQNTEAFF
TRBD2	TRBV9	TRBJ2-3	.	TGTGCCAGCAGTTTACTAGCGGGGTGGACAGATACGCAGTATTTT	CASSLLAGWTDTQYF
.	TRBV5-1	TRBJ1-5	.	TGCGCCAGCAGCTTAAATCCGGCGGGAGGCAATCAGCCCCAGCATTTT	CASSLNPAGGNQPQHF